This T cell receptor beta chain appears in the sequencing data of a study of identical twins. With 4 bases removed from V and 4 bases from J, the gap between germline ends came to 20 bases. CDR1 is KGHDR and CDR2 is SFDVKD in the germline V gene. CDR3 length: 17 amino acids. TCRdb reanalysed the 5' RACE reads using MiXCR and keeps one entry per CDR3 protein. The sample has hundreds of thousands of distinct CDR3 sequences; roughly 12% are singletons. In its sample, this clonotype was seen a few times. What it binds is unknown. Notes on the study in general: The study found that models underestimated out-of-frame TCR alpha sharing in monozygotic twins. Twins showed weaker excess sharing in their beta out-of-frame sequences.

This sample also belongs to another study, concerning yellow fever vaccine responses in identical twins. That source reports: A vaccine T cell response that seemed partly convergent and partly personalized was reported in twins.

Sequencing used CD8+ T cells sorted from blood. This clonotype originated in a woman aged 18-29 years in good health. The chain has TRBV24-1 and TRBJ2-3; D is perhaps TRBD1 or TRBD2 (5 bases each). CDR3 DNA sequence: TGTGCCACCAGTGACCCAGGGACGCCTAAAGATCCAGATACGCAGTATTTT. Amino acids: CATSDPGTPKDPDTQYF.